The T cell receptor beta chain described here comes from a study of blood T cell repertoires in COVID-19. CDR3 length equals 9 residues. In germline, CDR1 is SGHNT, CDR2 YYREEE (reference sequence). In the source study's methods: Amplification with reference gene primers provided the estimates of nucleated cell counts. Generated by immunoSEQ multiplex PCR, the TCRdb table keeps only in-frame clones and is missing some. V and J calls and clone size are as listed in that table; D and trimming were resolved from the DNA. The table shows about 180,000 clones, with roughly 75% occurring only once. V gene TRBV5-4 combines with J gene TRBJ2-1; 7 nucleotides align to TRBD2. The sample consisted of peripheral blood. The origin of this receptor is a man in his 70s with active or convalescent COVID-19. This CDR3 is CAAGNEQFF. The CDR3 DNA follows: TGTGCAGCGGGGAATGAGCAGTTCTTC.